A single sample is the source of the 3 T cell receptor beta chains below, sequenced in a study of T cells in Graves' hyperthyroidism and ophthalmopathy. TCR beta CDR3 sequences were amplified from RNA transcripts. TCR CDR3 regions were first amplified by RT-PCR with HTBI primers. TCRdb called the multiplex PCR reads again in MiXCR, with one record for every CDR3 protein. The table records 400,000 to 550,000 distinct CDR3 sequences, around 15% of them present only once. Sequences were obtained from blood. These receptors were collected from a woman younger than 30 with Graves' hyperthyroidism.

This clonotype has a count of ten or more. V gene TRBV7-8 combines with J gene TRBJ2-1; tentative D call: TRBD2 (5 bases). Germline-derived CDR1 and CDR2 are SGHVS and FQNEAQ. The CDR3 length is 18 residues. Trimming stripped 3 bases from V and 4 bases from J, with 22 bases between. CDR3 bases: TGTGCCAGCAGCTTTAGTAGTTCCACGACGGGGTATTACAATGAGCAGTTCTTC. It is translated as CASSFSSSTTGYYNEQFF.

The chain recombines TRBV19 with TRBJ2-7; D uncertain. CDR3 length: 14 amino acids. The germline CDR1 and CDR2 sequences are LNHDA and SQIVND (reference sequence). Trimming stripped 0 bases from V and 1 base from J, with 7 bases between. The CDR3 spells CASSIDSFSYEQYF. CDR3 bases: TGTGCCAGTAGTATAGACTCCTTTTCCTACGAGCAGTACTTC. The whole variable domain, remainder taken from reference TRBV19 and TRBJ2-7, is DGGITQSPKYLFRKEGQNVTLSCEQNLNHDAMYWYRQDPGQGLRLIYYSQIVNDFQKGDIAEGYSVSREKKESFPLTVTSAQKNPTAFYLCASSIDSFSYEQYFGPGTRLTVT.

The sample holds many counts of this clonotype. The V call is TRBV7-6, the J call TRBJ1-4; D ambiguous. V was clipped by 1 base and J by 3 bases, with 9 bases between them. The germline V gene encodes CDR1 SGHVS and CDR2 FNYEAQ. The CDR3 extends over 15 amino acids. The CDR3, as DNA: TGTGCCAGCAGCTTAGAGAGGGTAGCTAATGAAAAACTGTTTTTT. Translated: CASSLERVANEKLFF.